This T cell receptor (beta chain) was sequenced for a study of beta chain features in type 1 diabetes. Overall study findings and caveats: The study found that naive, central memory and Treg TCRB repertoires appeared more similar in patients than in healthy donors. In cDNA sequencing, cells with high TCR expression could be over-represented. Shortening of TCRB CDR3s, moderate but significant, appeared in all four CD4+ subsets of Type 1 diabetes patients.

All of the isolated RNA was reverse transcribed, so expressed TCRB transcripts were sequenced. Profiling relied on immunoSEQ multiplex PCR, and the TCRdb table lists in-frame clones only, not all of them. The top ten hold approximately 1% of the sample, which has 310,000 or so clones, approximately 9.9% seen once. This clone showed up many times. As yet, its antigen is unknown. This CDR3 contains 14 residues. Trimming shortened V by 4 bases and J by 3 bases, and 10 bases separated the two germline ends. Germline V gene sequence: CDR1 KGHSH, CDR2 LQKENI. What was sequenced was central memory CD4+ T cells from blood. The source of this sequence is a man under 40 with type 1 diabetes. This chain connects TRBV18 to TRBJ1-5; D call uncertain. The CDR3 region has the DNA TGTGCCAGCTCACAAAACCAGGCCAATCAGCCCCAGCATTTT. This codes for CASSQNQANQPQHF.